The entry that follows covers one T cell receptor beta chain sequence. This sample is drawn from a study of shared clonotypes between healthy human individuals. Study in general: The donors, a couple of women and a few men, were aged 18 to 49.

In the authors' workflow: Junction-only sequences without quality scores were provided by ImmunoSEQ, so filtering was different. Method: immunoSEQ multiplex PCR; TCRdb's copy keeps in-frame clones and lacks some. The V and J calls and clone size are taken from that table; D and trimming were inferred from the DNA. The repertoire holds 900,000 to 1,200,000 clones, with about 84% as singletons. This receptor was obtained from a man between 18 and 29 years old in good health. Some clones in this sample may be carry-over from other donors' samples. Input material: memory CD4+ T cells from PBMCs. This sample's subset: CD45RA-negative fraction.

The chain's CDR3 is CASSLTGVEREKLFF. For the CDR3, the DNA is TGCGCCAGCAGCTTAACAGGGGTAGAGCGCGAAAAACTGTTTTTT. V usage is TRBV5-1 and J usage is TRBJ1-4, with 7 nucleotides matching TRBD1. Germline V lookup: CDR1 SGHRS, CDR2 YFSETQ. With 2 bases clipped from V and 8 bases from J, the junction kept 9 bases outside the gene matches. CDR3 length equals 15 residues.